This T cell receptor (beta chain) derives from a study of Ad26.COV2.S vaccination and SARS-CoV-2 variants (dated by TCRdb to the early 2020s). With respect to the entire study: Donors in the vaccine arm were drawn from COV1001, a phase I-IIa trial of Ad26.COV2.S in healthy adults that was multicentre, randomized, double-blind and placebo-controlled. TCRbeta repertoire sequencing served as the tool for gauging how specific and how broad the SARS-CoV-2-reactive T cell receptors were following Ad26.COV2.S vaccination. Participants in the trial were split at random into five groups of five each, receiving low-dose or high-dose Ad26.COV2.S once or twice, or else placebo on both occasions. A total of roughly 32 samples were included in the TCR-sequenced set, comprising about 20 Ad26.COV2.S vaccine recipients, 5 placebo recipients and 8 SARS-CoV-2 convalescent individuals. Investigators remained blinded to trial group allocation during experiments and outcome assessment. Dosing of Ad26.COV2.S was intramuscular, at either 5x10^10 or 1x10^11 viral particles, delivered as one shot or as two shots spaced 56 days apart. General conclusions and limits of the study: The authors noted that the TCR breadth and depth analyses may have underestimated total T cell responses. Comparing responses between vaccine doses or regimens was not something the study was powered to do. Higher spike-specific TCR breadth was observed in Ad26.COV2.S recipients than in placebo recipients (P = 0.0014). Vaccine and placebo recipients had comparable non-spike TCR breadth, which fits with the vaccine containing only spike. After vaccination, substantial breadth of spike-specific CD8+ and CD4+ T cell responses was reported.

From the cysteine up to the phenylalanine, the CDR3 has a length of 19 residues. Only the CDR3 region is kept as DNA, spanning 57 bases read in frame from base 1. Relative to germline, V is missing 0 bases and J is missing 7 bases, with 14 bases of the junction outside any gene match. The germline V gene gives CDR1 as SNHLY and CDR2 as FYNNEI. In regard to this clone: Its specific antigen is unknown. Per-nucleotide qualities are absent, and no much larger clonotype sits a single base away.

Interpreted using the paper, the treatment or condition label stands for: 15 to 20 received Ad26.COV2.S at low or high dose, single or two shots; about five received placebo; per-sample allocation not given. For vaccine and placebo recipients, repertoires were sequenced using samples collected on day 63 after the first injection. Between 29 July and 7 August 2020, Cohort 1b enrolled about two dozen adults aged 18-55 years at one site in Boston, USA. Ad26.COV2.S was a replication-incompetent adenovirus type 26 vector expressing a prefusion-stabilized SARS-CoV-2 spike protein from the original Wuhan strain. TCRbeta CDR3 regions were sequenced with the immunoSEQ Assay. After extraction, genomic DNA underwent amplification by bias-controlled multiplex PCR, followed by high-throughput sequencing. As for the original processing: To quantify the absolute abundance of each unique TCRbeta CDR3 region, sequences were collapsed and filtered. T cell fraction was estimated by normalizing TCRbeta template counts to usable DNA, which was measured by amplifying reference genes present in all nucleated cells. Repertoire TCRs were annotated as SARS-CoV-2-specific by exact matching of V gene, CDR3 amino acid sequence and J gene to a known reactive TCR set. The reference SARS-CoV-2 TCR set was obtained from MIRA and was filtered for enrichment in COVID-19-positive ImmuneCODE repertoires, whereby public or cross-reactive TCRs were removed. Using the MIRA antigens, annotated TCRs were further analysed by specific ORF or by position within an ORF. Breadth was defined as annotated unique rearrangements over total unique productive rearrangements; depth was the summed frequency of those rearrangements. TCR breadth was compared between groups using two-sided Wilcoxon rank-sum tests. Not all clones reach the TCRdb copy of this immuneACCESS table, which keeps in-frame sequences only. Checked studies attribute under half of the gap to unresolved V genes and leave the rest unexplained. V and J calls and clone size are given by that table; D and trimming were obtained from the DNA. This sample is represented by a few hundred thousand clones; 88% of them were singletons. The ten largest clones capture approximately 4% of the sample.

Material: peripheral blood, obtained in a trial of Ad26.COV2.S vaccine versus placebo. The sequence was collected from a person between 18 and 60 years old who received the Ad26.COV2.S COVID-19 vaccine or a placebo. The V gene is TRBV2 and the J gene is TRBJ2-5; 13 nucleotides in the junction match TRBD2. The DNA sequence reads TGTGCCAGCAGTGAAGCGGGACTAGCGGGGAAGCGGGACCGGGCGACCCAGTACTTC. Translated, this is CASSEAGLAGKRDRATQYF.